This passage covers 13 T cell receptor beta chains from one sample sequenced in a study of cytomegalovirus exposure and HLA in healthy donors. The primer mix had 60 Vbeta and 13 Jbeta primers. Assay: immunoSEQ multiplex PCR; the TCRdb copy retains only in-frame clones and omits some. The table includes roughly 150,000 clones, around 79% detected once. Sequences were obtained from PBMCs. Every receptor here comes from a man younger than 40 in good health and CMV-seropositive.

The chain's CDR3 is CASSRTESYNEQFF. In DNA form, the CDR3 reads TGCGCCAGCAGCCGGACAGAATCCTACAATGAGCAGTTCTTC. The V and J genes are TRBV5-1 and TRBJ2-1; tentative D call: TRBD1 (6 bases). V was shortened by 4 bases and J by 1 base, with 9 bases between the two germline ends. Germline values: CDR1 SGHRS, CDR2 YFSETQ. The CDR3 extends over 14 amino acids. The complete variable domain, with remaining parts taken from reference TRBV5-1 and TRBJ2-1, reads KAGVTQTPRYLIKTRGQQVTLSCSPISGHRSVSWYQQTPGQGLQFLFEYFSETQRNKGNFPGRFSGRQFSNSRSEMNVSTLELGDSALYLCASSRTESYNEQFFGPGTRLTVL.

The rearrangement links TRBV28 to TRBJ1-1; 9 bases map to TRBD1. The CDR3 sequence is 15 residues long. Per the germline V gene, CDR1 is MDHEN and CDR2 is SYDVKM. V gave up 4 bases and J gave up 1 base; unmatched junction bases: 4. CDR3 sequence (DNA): TGTGCCAGCAGTTCACAGGGGGCGCCGAACACTGAAGCTTTCTTT. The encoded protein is CASSSQGAPNTEAFF. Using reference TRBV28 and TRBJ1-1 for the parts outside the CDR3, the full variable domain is DVKVTQSSRYLVKRTGEKVFLECVQDMDHENMFWYRQDPGLGLRLIYFSYDVKMKEKGDIPEGYSVSREKKERFSLILESASTNQTSMYLCASSSQGAPNTEAFFGQGTRLTVV.

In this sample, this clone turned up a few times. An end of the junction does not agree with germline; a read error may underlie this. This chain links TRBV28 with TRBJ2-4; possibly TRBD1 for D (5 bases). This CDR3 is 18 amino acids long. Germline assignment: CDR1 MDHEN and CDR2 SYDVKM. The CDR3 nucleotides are TGTGCCAGCAGTTTAGCTGTGACAGTCCTCAATAACGGAAACAGTCAGTACTTC. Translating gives CASSLAVTVLNNGNSQYF. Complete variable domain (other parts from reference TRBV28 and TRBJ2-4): DVKVTQSSRYLVKRTGEKVFLECVQDMDHENMFWYRQDPGLGLRLIYFSYDVKMKEKGDIPEGYSVSREKKERFSLILESASTNQTSMYLCASSLAVTVLNNGNSQYFGAGTRLSVL.

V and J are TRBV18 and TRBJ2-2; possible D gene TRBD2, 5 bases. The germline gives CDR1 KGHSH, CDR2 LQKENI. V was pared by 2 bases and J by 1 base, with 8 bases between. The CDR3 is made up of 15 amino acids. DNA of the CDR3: TGTGCCAGCTCACCATTAGCGCGGAACACCGGGGAGCTGTTTTTT. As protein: CASSPLARNTGELFF. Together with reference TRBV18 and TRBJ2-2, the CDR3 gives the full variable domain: NAGVMQNPRHLVRRRGQEARLRCSPMKGHSHVYWYRQLPEEGLKFMVYLQKENIIDESGMPKERFSAEFPKEGPSILRIQQVVRGDSAAYFCASSPLARNTGELFFGEGSRLTVL.

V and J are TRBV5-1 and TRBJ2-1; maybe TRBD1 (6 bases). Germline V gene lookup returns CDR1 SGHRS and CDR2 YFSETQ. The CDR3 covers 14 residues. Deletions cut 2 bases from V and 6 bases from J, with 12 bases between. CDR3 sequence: CASSFGQSSNEQFF. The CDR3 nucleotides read TGCGCCAGCAGCTTTGGACAGAGTTCCAATGAGCAGTTCTTC.

CDR3 in DNA: TGTGCCAGCAGCTTAGTTCTGGGGAGCTCTGGAAACACCATATATTTT. It encodes CASSLVLGSSGNTIYF. The chain is built from TRBV7-2 and TRBJ1-3; no reliable D call. The CDR3 length is 16 residues. The germline V gene has CDR1 SGHTA and CDR2 FQGNSA. Trimming pared 1 base from V and 0 bases from J, leaving 10 bases between.

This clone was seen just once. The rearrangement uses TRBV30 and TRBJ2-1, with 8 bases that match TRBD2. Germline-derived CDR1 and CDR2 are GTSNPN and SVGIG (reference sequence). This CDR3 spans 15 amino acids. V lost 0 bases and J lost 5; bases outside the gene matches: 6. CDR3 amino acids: CAWSVLLAGDNEQFF. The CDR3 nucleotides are TGTGCCTGGAGTGTCCTTCTAGCGGGTGACAATGAGCAGTTCTTC.

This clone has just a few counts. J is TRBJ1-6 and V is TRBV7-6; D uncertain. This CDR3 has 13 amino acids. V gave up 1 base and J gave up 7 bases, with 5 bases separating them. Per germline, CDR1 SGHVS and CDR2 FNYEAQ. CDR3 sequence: CASSLGANSPLHF. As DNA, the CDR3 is TGTGCCAGCAGCTTAGGGGCAAATTCACCCCTCCACTTT.

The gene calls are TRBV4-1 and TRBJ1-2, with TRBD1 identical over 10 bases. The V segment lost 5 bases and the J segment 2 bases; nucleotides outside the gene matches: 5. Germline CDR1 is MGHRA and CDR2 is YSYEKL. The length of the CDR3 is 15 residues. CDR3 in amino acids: CASSYRDRGNYGYTF. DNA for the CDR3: TGCGCCAGCAGCTACCGGGACAGGGGAAACTATGGCTACACCTTC.

The CDR3 is CASSLGPGRGGELFF. The CDR3 nucleotides read TGTGCCAGCAGTTTGGGCCCCGGGAGAGGCGGGGAGCTGTTTTTT. This chain links TRBV11-2 with TRBJ2-2; D is perhaps TRBD2 (6 bases). The germline gives CDR1 SGHAT, CDR2 FQNNGV. Deletions cut 6 bases from V and 7 bases from J, with 18 bases between. This CDR3 spans 15 amino acids.

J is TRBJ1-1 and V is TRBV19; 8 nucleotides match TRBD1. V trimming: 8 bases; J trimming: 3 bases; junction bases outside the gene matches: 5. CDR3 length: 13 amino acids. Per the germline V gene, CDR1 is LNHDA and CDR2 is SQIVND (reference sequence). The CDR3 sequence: CASGGQADTEAFF. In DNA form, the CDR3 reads TGTGCCAGTGGGGGACAGGCGGACACTGAAGCTTTCTTT. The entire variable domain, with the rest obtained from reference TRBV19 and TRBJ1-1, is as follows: DGGITQSPKYLFRKEGQNVTLSCEQNLNHDAMYWYRQDPGQGLRLIYYSQIVNDFQKGDIAEGYSVSREKKESFPLTVTSAQKNPTAFYLCASGGQADTEAFFGQGTRLTVV.

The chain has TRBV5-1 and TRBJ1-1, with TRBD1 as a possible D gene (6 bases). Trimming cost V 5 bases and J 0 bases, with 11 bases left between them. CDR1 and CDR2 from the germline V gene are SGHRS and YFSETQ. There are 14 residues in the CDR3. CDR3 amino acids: CASRQDSLNTEAFF. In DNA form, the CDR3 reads TGCGCCAGCAGGCAGGACAGCCTGAACACTGAAGCTTTCTTT.

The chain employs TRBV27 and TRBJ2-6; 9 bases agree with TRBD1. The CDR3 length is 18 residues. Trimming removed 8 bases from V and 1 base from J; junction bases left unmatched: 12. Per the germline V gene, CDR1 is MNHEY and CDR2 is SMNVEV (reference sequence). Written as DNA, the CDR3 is TGTGCCAGCGGCATCCGGGACAGGGTTTATTCTGGGGCCAACGTCCTGACTTTC. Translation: CASGIRDRVYSGANVLTF. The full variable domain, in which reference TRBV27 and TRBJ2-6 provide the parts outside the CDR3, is EAQVTQNPRYLITVTGKKLTVTCSQNMNHEYMSWYRQDPGLGLRQIYYSMNVEVTDKGDVPEGYKVSRKEKRNFPLILESPSPNQTSLYFCASGIRDRVYSGANVLTFGAGSRLTVL.